This entry lists 32 T cell receptor beta chains sequenced from one sample in a study of CD4 T cells in relation to SARS-CoV-2 and coronaviruses. The data were produced by immunoSEQ multiplex PCR, yet TCRdb's version contains in-frame clones alone and is incomplete. Of around 40,000 clones listed, about 87% are singletons. These receptors lack a known antigen. Sequencing was done on a sample of naive CD4+ T cells from PBMCs, cultured in vitro. Subset here: naive CD4+ T cells isolated by negative enrichment. The receptors stem from an adult with COVID-19.

The chain's CDR3 is CASSSRLAVAGGAQYF. DNA of the CDR3: TGTGCCAGCAGTTCTAGACTAGCGGTAGCTGGGGGGGCGCAGTATTTT. This chain uses TRBV2 with TRBJ2-3; 9 bases line up with TRBD2. This CDR3 has 16 residues. CDR1 and CDR2 from the germline V gene are SNHLY and FYNNEI. V was clipped by 5 bases and J by 10 bases; unmatched bases: 16.

V gene TRBV5-1 combines with J gene TRBJ2-3; no firm D call. Per the germline V gene, CDR1 is SGHRS and CDR2 is YFSETQ. Trimming took off 0 bases at V and 8 bases at J, with 10 bases between the two ends. The CDR3 runs to 13 residues. In DNA, the CDR3 is TGCGCCAGCAGCTTGGTGGCAGCAGGTACGCAGTATTTT. Protein product: CASSLVAAGTQYF.

The chain uses TRBV7-2 and TRBJ2-3; D is perhaps TRBD2 (6 bases). This CDR3 contains 16 residues. Trimming shortened V by 5 bases and J by 2 bases, and 17 bases separated the two germline ends. CDR1 is SGHTA and CDR2 is FQGNSA in the germline V gene. The CDR3 DNA sequence: TGTGCCAGCAGCACCCGTGGGGAGGAGATCACAGATACGCAGTATTTT. It codes for CASSTRGEEITDTQYF.

V is TRBV6-5 and J is TRBJ1-1; tentative D call: TRBD1 (5 bases). This CDR3 is built from 14 residues. The germline gives CDR1 MNHEY, CDR2 SVGAGI. The V gene lost 0 bases and the J gene lost 1 base, with 6 bases spanning the gap. CDR3 loop: CASSYSDRNTEAFF. The CDR3 bases are TGTGCCAGCAGTTACTCCGACAGGAACACTGAAGCTTTCTTT.

The chain has TRBV5-6 and TRBJ1-2; no clear D. This CDR3 region has 11 residues. Between the trimmed V and J ends, which lost 1 base and 3 bases, there was a span of 1 base. Germline CDR1 is SGHDT and CDR2 is YYEEEE. The CDR3 here is CASSLHYGYTF. The CDR3, as DNA: TGTGCCAGCAGCTTGCACTATGGCTACACCTTC.

The chain carries TRBV3-1 (or the pseudogene TRBV3-2) and TRBJ2-7; perhaps TRBD1 as D (7 bases). The CDR3 length is 15 residues. Germline-derived CDR1 and CDR2 are LGHDT and YNNKEL (reference sequence). The V and J ends lost 0 bases and 3 bases respectively, with 12 bases between them. CDR3 protein: CASSQDSGGGYEQYF. The CDR3 DNA follows: TGTGCCAGCAGCCAAGATTCAGGGGGAGGCTACGAGCAGTACTTC.

The V and J genes are TRBV5-5 and TRBJ1-4; 9 nucleotides line up with TRBD1. The CDR3 totals 14 residues. With 4 bases clipped from V and 5 bases from J, the junction kept 3 bases outside the gene matches. CDR1 SGHKS and CDR2 YYEKEE come from the germline V gene (reference sequence). CDR3 in DNA: TGTGCCAGCAGCCCAGGACAGGGGAATGAAAAACTGTTTTTT. This codes for CASSPGQGNEKLFF. The complete variable domain, with remaining parts taken from reference TRBV5-5 and TRBJ1-4, reads DAGVTQSPTHLIKTRGQQVTLRCSPISGHKSVSWYQQVLGQGPQFIFQYYEKEERGRGNFPDRFSARQFPNYSSELNVNALLLGDSALYLCASSPGQGNEKLFFGSGTQLSVL.

The chain is built from TRBV7-8 and TRBJ2-7, with 7 bases identical to TRBD1. With 5 bases clipped from V and 11 bases from J, the junction kept 21 bases outside the gene matches. Per germline, CDR1 SGHVS and CDR2 FQNEAQ. CDR3 size: 16 residues. The CDR3 here is CASSPRPQGSFESEYF. CDR3 nucleotide sequence: TGTGCCAGCAGCCCCCGGCCACAGGGGTCTTTTGAATCGGAGTACTTC. Full variable domain (missing parts from reference TRBV7-8 and TRBJ2-7): GAGVSQSPRYKVAKRGQDVALRCDPISGHVSLFWYQQALGQGPEFLTYFQNEAQLDKSGLPSDRFFAERPEGSVSTLKIQRTQQEDSAVYLCASSPRPQGSFESEYFGPGTRLTVT.

This chain uses TRBV2 with TRBJ2-1, with 8 bases matching TRBD1. The CDR3 runs 14 residues. V was clipped by 8 bases and J by 2 bases; unmatched bases: 5. CDR1 SNHLY and CDR2 FYNNEI come from the germline V gene. The CDR3 DNA sequence: TGTGCCAGCGGGACAGGTGAGGCCTACAATGAGCAGTTCTTC. As protein: CASGTGEAYNEQFF.

In this sample, this clone turned up once. The chain links TRBV7-2 to TRBJ2-7, with TRBD2 as a possible D gene (5 bases). The CDR3 spans 15 residues. Trimming pared 0 bases from V and 2 bases from J, leaving 11 bases between. Germline-derived CDR1 and CDR2 are SGHTA and FQGNSA. The CDR3 bases are TGTGCCAGCAGCTTAGCGGGAGCCCGAGCCTACGAGCAGTACTTC. It translates to CASSLAGARAYEQYF.

The V gene is TRBV4-2, the J gene TRBJ2-3; TRBD2 agrees at 14 bases. V gave up 3 bases and J gave up 4 bases; unmatched junction bases: 3. The CDR3 loop spans 16 amino acids. Germline CDR1 LGHNA, CDR2 YNFKEQ. CDR3 residues: CASSHGLAGGSDTQYF. The CDR3 coding sequence is TGTGCCAGCAGCCACGGACTAGCGGGAGGATCAGATACGCAGTATTTT.

The rearrangement uses TRBV7-9 and TRBJ2-1, with 8 bases fitting TRBD2. With 8 bases clipped from V and 6 bases from J, the junction kept 9 bases outside the gene matches. Germline CDR1 SEHNR, CDR2 FQNEAQ (reference sequence). This CDR3 spans 14 amino acids. The CDR3 region has the DNA TGTGCCAGCTTTAAGACGGGAGGGCGCAATGAGCAGTTCTTC. This translates into CASFKTGGRNEQFF.

The genes are TRBV4-2 and TRBJ2-2, with a possible D match to TRBD1 (5 bases). Trimming left V 2 bases short and J 4 bases short, with 8 bases between. The CDR3 runs to 14 residues. The germline gives CDR1 LGHNA, CDR2 YNFKEQ. The CDR3 here is CASSQTDITGELFF. Here the CDR3 DNA reads TGTGCCAGCAGCCAAACGGACATCACCGGGGAGCTGTTTTTT.

In this sample, this clone turned up once. The rearrangement joins TRBV14 to TRBJ1-2; D ambiguous. Trimming shortened V by 0 bases and J by 8 bases, and 10 bases separated the two germline ends. The CDR3 sequence is 13 residues long. CDR1 and CDR2 from the germline V gene are SGHDN and FVKESK. CDR3 coding DNA: TGTGCCAGCAGCCAAGAAACGGGGTTCGGCTACACCTTC. It codes for CASSQETGFGYTF.

The rearrangement joins TRBV5-1 to TRBJ2-3; 7 bases match TRBD2. The V and J ends lost 4 bases and 2 bases, in that order; junction bases with no gene match: 13. CDR3 length equals 17 residues. Germline CDR1 SGHRS, CDR2 YFSETQ. For the CDR3, the DNA is TGCGCCAGCAGCCCTTTTTCTAGCGGAGGCTTCACAGATACGCAGTATTTT. Amino acid sequence: CASSPFSSGGFTDTQYF.

This chain uses TRBV5-1 with TRBJ1-3, with D unclear. This CDR3 comprises 13 residues. Germline V gene lookup returns CDR1 SGHRS and CDR2 YFSETQ. Trimming shortened V by 0 bases and J by 9 bases, and 10 bases separated the two germline ends. CDR3 bases: TGCGCCAGCAGCTTGGCCGGGGTTTCCACCATATATTTT. Translated, it gives CASSLAGVSTIYF.

The gene calls are TRBV5-1 and TRBJ2-7; D not resolved. Germline assignment: CDR1 SGHRS and CDR2 YFSETQ. With 9 bases removed from V and 1 base from J, the gap between germline ends came to 11 bases. The CDR3 extends over 12 amino acids. The CDR3 loop reads CATSDGSYEQYF. In DNA form, the CDR3 reads TGCGCCACCTCGGACGGTTCCTACGAGCAGTACTTC.

The chain joins TRBV10-3 to TRBJ2-7, with D maybe TRBD1 (5 bases). Deletions cut 8 bases from V and 0 bases from J, with 14 bases between. Germline CDR1 ENHRY, CDR2 SYGVKD. This CDR3 is built from 14 residues. CDR3 sequence: CAIRLGPSSYEQYF. CDR3 DNA: TGTGCCATCCGACTGGGGCCAAGCTCCTACGAGCAGTACTTC.

The chain carries TRBV5-1 and TRBJ2-7; 9 bases align to TRBD1. The ends lost 0 bases at V and 3 bases at J; junction bases unmatched: 4. The CDR3 covers 15 residues. CDR1 is SGHRS, CDR2 YFSETQ, per germline. CDR3 region: CASSLVGTGNYEQYF. CDR3 in DNA: TGCGCCAGCAGCTTGGTTGGGACAGGGAACTACGAGCAGTACTTC.

CDR3 sequence: CASSLFGQTSGEQFF. In nucleotides, the CDR3 is TGTGCCAGCAGCTTATTCGGACAAACTAGCGGGGAGCAGTTCTTC. The chain couples TRBV7-9 to TRBJ2-1; 9 bases are shared with TRBD2. Trimming cost V 2 bases and J 10 bases; bases outside gene matches: 9. The CDR3 consists of 15 residues. From germline, CDR1 is SEHNR and CDR2 FQNEAQ (reference sequence).

The table lists this clone with a few counts. This chain joins TRBV24-1 and TRBJ2-2; D is unclear. Germline lookup yields CDR1 KGHDR and CDR2 SFDVKD. This CDR3 comprises 16 residues. V was shortened by 3 bases and J by 3 bases, with 13 bases between the two germline ends. CDR3 coding DNA: TGTGCCACCAGTGATCCCCAGTGGACGGACACCGGGGAGCTGTTTTTT. It translates to CATSDPQWTDTGELFF.

The genes are TRBV3-1 (or the pseudogene TRBV3-2) and TRBJ2-7; 9 nucleotides match TRBD2. The V and J ends lost 4 bases and 2 bases, in that order; junction bases with no gene match: 6. The germline V gene encodes CDR1 LGHDT and CDR2 YNNKEL (reference sequence). The CDR3 has 15 amino acids. The CDR3 region has the DNA TGTGCCAGCAGCCCAGGACTAGCGCAAGCCTACGAGCAGTACTTC. Its translation: CASSPGLAQAYEQYF.

The genes are TRBV2 and TRBJ2-1, with TRBD1 matching over 10 bases. The trim removed 7 bases at V and 9 bases at J, leaving 9 bases unmatched. Per the germline V gene, CDR1 is SNHLY and CDR2 is FYNNEI. This CDR3 is built from 14 residues. CDR3 sequence reads: CASTAGQGHGEQFF. DNA of the CDR3: TGTGCCAGCACCGCGGGACAGGGGCATGGTGAGCAGTTCTTC.

This clone was found a few times. This rearrangement joins TRBV18 to TRBJ1-5; D unresolved. The V end lost 6 bases, the J end lost 6 bases, and 15 bases lay between the germline ends. The CDR3 runs 14 residues. CDR1 is KGHSH and CDR2 is LQKENI in the germline V gene. This CDR3 is CASSQRATSQPQHF. The CDR3 DNA sequence: TGTGCCAGCTCGCAAAGGGCAACGAGTCAGCCCCAGCATTTT.

The V and J genes are TRBV9 and TRBJ1-2; TRBD1 agrees at 8 bases. The CDR3 covers 12 residues. After removal of 3 bases from V and 7 bases from J, the junction contained 2 bases not matched to a gene. Germline values: CDR1 SGDLS, CDR2 YYNGEE. The CDR3 coding sequence is TGTGCCAGCAGCGGACAGGGGCGTGGCTACACCTTC. This gives the protein CASSGQGRGYTF.

The V and J genes are TRBV28 and TRBJ2-7; 8 bases match TRBD2. The germline V gene encodes CDR1 MDHEN and CDR2 SYDVKM. V trimming: 4 bases; J trimming: 6 bases; junction bases outside the gene matches: 14. The CDR3 is 16 amino acids. CDR3 sequence (DNA): TGTGCCAGCAGTTATACCCCCAGAGCGGGAGCTTTCGAGCAGTACTTC. Its translation is CASSYTPRAGAFEQYF.

This sequence joins TRBV2 and TRBJ2-2, with 7 bases fitting TRBD1. The CDR3 has 16 residues. CDR1 and CDR2 (germline): SNHLY, FYNNEI. V dropped 6 bases and J dropped 4; count of bases not matched to a gene: 11. CDR3 sequence reads: CASRRGRQGGTGELFF. CDR3 DNA sequence: TGTGCCAGCAGAAGGGGGAGACAGGGTGGCACCGGGGAGCTGTTTTTT.

The chain couples TRBV28 to TRBJ2-7, with D tentatively TRBD2 (6 bases). The V gene lost 6 bases and the J gene lost 4 bases, with 13 bases spanning the gap. CDR3 length equals 13 residues. In germline, CDR1 is MDHEN, CDR2 SYDVKM. The CDR3 nucleotides read TGTGCCAGCAGCCCTAGCGACTTATACGAGCAGTACTTC. This encodes CASSPSDLYEQYF.

The V and J genes are TRBV14 and TRBJ2-2; the D gene is possibly TRBD2 (5 bases). CDR1 SGHDN and CDR2 FVKESK come from the germline V gene. This CDR3 is 14 amino acids long. Trimming removed 4 bases from V and 3 bases from J, with 9 bases in between. CDR3 bases: TGTGCCAGCAGCCGGCGGGCCTACACCGGGGAGCTGTTTTTT. Translating it yields CASSRRAYTGELFF.

This chain's CDR3 is CASSQEGAGFETQYF. The CDR3 nucleotides read TGCGCCAGCAGCCAAGAGGGGGCAGGCTTCGAGACCCAGTACTTC. The chain carries TRBV4-1 and TRBJ2-5, with D tentatively TRBD1 (6 bases). The V end lost 0 bases, the J end lost 5 bases, and 13 bases lay between the germline ends. Per germline, CDR1 MGHRA and CDR2 YSYEKL. The length of the CDR3 is 15 residues.

This clone came up once. V gene TRBV9 combines with J gene TRBJ2-5; D not certain. The V gene lost 1 base and the J gene lost 4 bases, with 11 bases spanning the gap. Germline CDR1 is SGDLS and CDR2 is YYNGEE. This CDR3 contains 14 residues. CDR3 sequence reads: CASSVTSNPETQYF. In DNA form, the CDR3 reads TGTGCCAGCAGCGTAACCTCCAACCCAGAGACCCAGTACTTC.

This chain links TRBV24-1 with TRBJ1-3, with TRBD1 identical over 8 bases. J gave up 4 bases and V 8 bases, and 12 bases lay outside the gene matches. Germline CDR1 and CDR2: KGHDR and SFDVKD. The CDR3 is made up of 16 amino acids. The CDR3 protein is CATTLRGTGGGNTIYF. CDR3 in DNA: TGTGCCACCACCCTCAGGGGCACAGGGGGAGGAAACACCATATATTTT.